These 26 T cell receptor beta chains were all obtained from the same sample, sequenced in a study of Graves' ophthalmopathy and Graves' hyperthyroidism. RNA transcripts were the source from which TCR beta CDR3 regions were amplified. HTBI-primed RT-PCR formed the first round, and a multiplex PCR formed the second. TCRdb reprocessed the multiplex PCR reads with MiXCR, giving one entry per CDR3 protein. The table shows 150,000 to 200,000 distinct CDR3 sequences, with roughly 36% occurring only once. Input material: peripheral blood. Source of these receptors: a man between 25 and 39 years old with Graves' ophthalmopathy.

This clonotype was counted many times. V usage is TRBV28 and J usage is TRBJ2-7; D not certain. The CDR3 length is 11 residues. Per the germline V gene, CDR1 is MDHEN and CDR2 is SYDVKM. The V and J ends lost 7 bases and 3 bases respectively, with 7 bases between them. This CDR3 reads CASTQNYEQYF. The DNA for the CDR3 is TGTGCCAGCACGCAGAACTACGAGCAGTACTTC.

This clonotype came up many times. The chain is built from TRBV9 and TRBJ1-1; D remains ambiguous. With 4 bases removed from V and 1 base from J, the gap between germline ends came to 8 bases. The germline V gene has CDR1 SGDLS and CDR2 YYNGEE. This CDR3 is built from 13 residues. This CDR3 reads CASSFLWNTEAFF. For the CDR3, the DNA is TGTGCCAGCAGCTTCCTATGGAACACTGAAGCTTTCTTT.

This clonotype was found many times. The chain joins TRBV28 to TRBJ2-5, with D possibly being TRBD1 (6 bases). The germline V gene encodes CDR1 MDHEN and CDR2 SYDVKM. The V end was cut by 4 bases, the J end by 7 bases, with 10 bases between. This CDR3 region has 12 residues. The CDR3 DNA reads TGTGCCAGCAGTTCCCAGGGGTTGACCCAGTACTTC. Translated, it gives CASSSQGLTQYF.

The chain recombines TRBV7-2 with TRBJ1-2; 8 positions agree with TRBD1. The CDR3 sequence is 14 residues long. From germline, CDR1 is SGHTA and CDR2 FQGNSA. The J segment lost 0 bases and the V segment lost 7 bases, leaving 4 bases of the junction unmatched. The CDR3 coding sequence is TGTGCCAGCAAACAGGGGGAGGCTAACTATGGCTACACCTTC. It is translated as CASKQGEANYGYTF.

In its sample, this clonotype was seen many times. The V call is TRBV2, the J call TRBJ2-7; D is unclear. CDR1 and CDR2 (germline): SNHLY, FYNNEI. This CDR3 is built from 15 residues. V lost 8 bases and J 2 bases, leaving 19 bases between the germline ends. The CDR3 nucleotides are TGTGCCAGCCAAGACGACTTCTCCACAACCTACGAGCAGTACTTC. Amino acid sequence: CASQDDFSTTYEQYF.

This clonotype has at least ten counts. The CDR3 reads CASSYSGVDGYTF. The CDR3 DNA sequence: TGTGCCAGCAGTTACTCAGGCGTCGATGGCTACACCTTC. This chain joins TRBV6-5 and TRBJ1-2; unclear D gene. Germline CDR1 reads MNHEY; CDR2 reads SVGAGI. This CDR3 is built from 13 residues. Trimming pared 0 bases from V and 6 bases from J, leaving 8 bases between.

This clonotype occurred many times. The chain recombines TRBV4-2 with TRBJ1-6, with D possibly matching TRBD1 (6 bases). Trimming cost V 0 bases and J 8 bases, with 11 bases left between them. Germline V gene sequence: CDR1 LGHNA, CDR2 YNFKEQ. The CDR3 length is 15 residues. The CDR3 bases are TGTGCCAGCAGCCAAGATGGGGGGCGAGATTCACCCCTCCACTTT. Encoded protein: CASSQDGGRDSPLHF.

This clonotype was recorded many times. The rearrangement links TRBV5-4 to TRBJ2-5; TRBD2 agrees at 7 bases. Germline CDR1 is SGHNT and CDR2 is YYREEE (reference sequence). Losses at the gene ends were 3 bases for V and 1 base for J; bases not matched to a gene: 6. This CDR3 is 15 amino acids long. Here the CDR3 reads CASSSYGTIQETQYF. In DNA form, the CDR3 reads TGTGCCAGCAGCTCTTACGGGACTATCCAAGAGACCCAGTACTTC. The whole variable domain, remainder taken from reference TRBV5-4 and TRBJ2-5, is ETGVTQSPTHLIKTRGQQVTLRCSSQSGHNTVSWYQQALGQGPQFIFQYYREEENGRGNFPPRFSGLQFPNYSSELNVNALELDDSALYLCASSSYGTIQETQYFGPGTRLLVL.

The chain uses TRBV7-2 and TRBJ1-2, with 7 nucleotides matching TRBD1. The CDR3 has 14 residues. J was trimmed by 8 bases and V by 2 bases; bases with no gene match: 8. The germline CDR1 and CDR2 sequences are SGHTA and FQGNSA. The CDR3, as DNA: TGTGCCAGCAGCTTATCCGGGACAGTTGACGGCTACACCTTC. As protein: CASSLSGTVDGYTF. Full variable domain (rest looked up from reference TRBV7-2 and TRBJ1-2): GAGVSQSPSNKVTEKGKDVELRCDPISGHTALYWYRQSLGQGLEFLIYFQGNSAPDKSGLPSDRFSAERTGGSVSTLTIQRTQQEDSAVYLCASSLSGTVDGYTFGSGTRLTVV.

The chain links TRBV12-5 to TRBJ2-4; no clear D gene. The CDR3 spans 13 residues. Trimming pared 7 bases from V and 3 bases from J, leaving 10 bases between. Germline CDR1 is LGHNT and CDR2 is FRNRAP. The CDR3 coding sequence is TGTGCTAGTGCCAATGGGCTCAAAAACATTCAGTACTTC. The encoded protein is CASANGLKNIQYF.

This clonotype was counted ten times or more. This rearrangement joins TRBV2 to TRBJ1-1, with D uncertain. There are 14 residues in the CDR3. The V and J ends lost 6 bases and 3 bases respectively, with 14 bases between them. Per the germline V gene, CDR1 is SNHLY and CDR2 is FYNNEI. The CDR3 DNA is TGTGCCAGCAGGACCGACGGTGGGGACACTGAAGCTTTCTTT. This encodes CASRTDGGDTEAFF.

There are many counts of this clonotype. The rearrangement joins TRBV29-1 to TRBJ2-2; D call uncertain. Germline lookup yields CDR1 SQVTM and CDR2 ANQGSEA. CDR3 size: 13 residues. Trimming took off 6 bases at V and 1 base at J, with 9 bases between the two ends. CDR3 DNA: TGCAGCGTCGGGTTTTTGAACACCGGGGAGCTGTTTTTT. Amino acid sequence: CSVGFLNTGELFF.

This clonotype appeared many times. The chain carries TRBV12-3 or TRBV12-4 and TRBJ2-7; 9 positions match TRBD1. The CDR3 spans 13 residues. V lost 4 bases, J lost 5 bases, and 3 bases stayed unmatched. This CDR3 reads CASSYRGRDEQYF. The CDR3 bases are TGTGCCAGCAGTTACAGGGGGCGAGACGAGCAGTACTTC.

In DNA form, the CDR3 reads TGCGCCAGCAGTGAGATAAGTGAAGGCGGAAGGGCTTTCTTT. It yields the protein CASSEISEGGRAFF. V gene TRBV10-1 combines with J gene TRBJ1-1; no definite D call. V lost 2 bases, J lost 11 bases, and 18 bases lay in between. Germline lookup yields CDR1 WNHNN and CDR2 SYGVQD (reference sequence). The CDR3 loop spans 14 amino acids.

The J gene is TRBJ2-7, the V gene TRBV5-1; 8 nucleotides match TRBD1. J was trimmed by 5 bases and V by 2 bases; bases with no gene match: 12. The length of the CDR3 is 16 residues. The germline V gene has CDR1 SGHRS and CDR2 YFSETQ. The CDR3 loop reads CASSFLGQGSGDEQYF. The CDR3 DNA is TGCGCCAGCAGCTTCCTTGGACAGGGTAGTGGCGACGAGCAGTACTTC.

The chain couples TRBV6-2 or TRBV6-3 to TRBJ1-1; D gene unclear. The V gene lost 0 bases and the J gene lost 3 bases, with 8 bases spanning the gap. Germline V CDR1 and CDR2: MNHEY, SVGEGT. The CDR3 covers 14 residues. The CDR3 region is CASSYSKIYTEAFF. DNA of the CDR3: TGTGCCAGCAGTTACTCGAAAATTTACACTGAAGCTTTCTTT.

The chain has TRBV20-1 and TRBJ2-7; 9 nucleotides match TRBD1. The CDR3 consists of 13 residues. V gave up 6 bases and J gave up 2 bases; unmatched junction bases: 5. Germline CDR1 and CDR2: DFQATT and SNEGSKA (reference sequence). CDR3 bases: TGCAGTGCACGGACAGGGGAGACCTACGAGCAGTACTTC. Amino acids: CSARTGETYEQYF.

The sample holds many counts of this clonotype. The rearrangement joins TRBV9 to TRBJ2-5, with unresolved D. Germline V gene sequence: CDR1 SGDLS, CDR2 YYNGEE. V dropped 0 bases and J dropped 4 bases, with 10 bases sitting between them. CDR3 length: 14 residues. The CDR3 region has the DNA TGTGCCAGCAGCGTAGGATCTGATCCAGAGACCCAGTACTTC. The encoded protein is CASSVGSDPETQYF.

This clonotype was seen many times. The CDR3 sequence is CASSLGGTADYEQYF. As DNA, the CDR3 is TGCGCCAGCAGCTTGGGAGGGACAGCCGACTACGAGCAGTACTTC. This chain links TRBV5-1 with TRBJ2-7, with TRBD1 identical over 7 bases. The CDR3 covers 15 residues. The germline gives CDR1 SGHRS, CDR2 YFSETQ. Trimming removed 0 bases from V and 3 bases from J; junction bases left unmatched: 6.

V and J are TRBV12-3 or TRBV12-4 and TRBJ1-2; the match to TRBD1 covers 8 bases. V gave up 7 bases and J gave up 4 bases; unmatched junction bases: 17. CDR3 length: 17 residues. The CDR3 region has the DNA TGTGCCAGCAATTTGCCGGGACAGGCCCTAAAACTCTATGGCTACACCTTC. Residues: CASNLPGQALKLYGYTF.

Many counts were recorded for this clonotype. This chain links TRBV24-1 with TRBJ1-2; D not resolved. Germline V gene sequence: CDR1 KGHDR, CDR2 SFDVKD. The CDR3 spans 15 residues. V was clipped by 4 bases and J by 8 bases, with 19 bases between them. DNA of the CDR3: TGTGCCACCAGTGACCCCCGAAATCGGGCTAGCGGCTACACCTTC. Residues: CATSDPRNRASGYTF.

The table lists this clonotype with many counts. The chain uses TRBV20-1 and TRBJ1-1; perhaps TRBD1 as D (5 bases). Trimming pared 0 bases from V and 11 bases from J, leaving 16 bases between. Germline values: CDR1 DFQATT, CDR2 SNEGSKA (reference sequence). The CDR3 is 13 residues long. In nucleotides, the CDR3 is TGCAGTGCTAGAGATCCAGGGAAAGGAGAGGCTTTCTTT. Translated: CSARDPGKGEAFF.

This clonotype was observed at least ten times. This chain links TRBV4-3 with TRBJ2-7; 7 nucleotides match TRBD2. Germline CDR1 and CDR2: LGHNA and YSLEER. J lost 1 base, V lost 1 base, and 4 bases had no gene match. CDR3 length equals 15 residues. CDR3 loop: CASSQVRTRSYEQYF. The CDR3 DNA reads as TGCGCCAGCAGCCAAGTAAGGACTAGGTCCTACGAGCAGTACTTC.

This clonotype has a count of ten or more. V gene TRBV29-1 combines with J gene TRBJ1-1, with D possibly being TRBD1 (6 bases). The ends were cut back, 7 bases at V and 0 bases at J, with 12 bases in the middle. CDR3 length: 13 amino acids. In germline, CDR1 is SQVTM, CDR2 ANQGSEA. CDR3 residues: CSGSGHLNTEAFF. DNA of the CDR3: TGCAGCGGATCGGGACATTTGAACACTGAAGCTTTCTTT.

This clonotype has only one observation. The J gene is TRBJ2-7, the V gene TRBV11-1, with D possibly TRBD2 on 6 matching bases. Between the trimmed V and J ends, which lost 4 bases and 3 bases, there was a span of 10 bases. CDR3 size: 13 residues. CDR1 and CDR2 (germline): SGHAT, FQDESV (reference sequence). CDR3 residues: CASSWGLSYEQYF. The DNA of the CDR3 is TGTGCCAGCAGCTGGGGACTTAGCTACGAGCAGTACTTC.

V and J are TRBV7-2 and TRBJ2-7, with TRBD2 matching over 12 bases. The CDR3 runs 15 residues. After removal of 7 bases from V and 3 bases from J, the junction contained 7 bases not matched to a gene. Germline-derived CDR1 and CDR2 are SGHTA and FQGNSA. CDR3 DNA sequence: TGTGCCAGCAATGGAGGGACTAGCGGGCACTACGAGCAGTACTTC. Its protein product is CASNGGTSGHYEQYF.